The TCR beta chain under discussion was sequenced for a study of blood T cell repertoires in COVID-19. Study-level background: The samples span acute and convalescent COVID-19 from the United States, Italy and Spain. Sources were T cells, B-cell-depleted T cells, or PBMCs; the material itself was cDNA or gDNA.

Germline lookup yields CDR1 SGHTS and CDR2 YDEGEE. The V end was cut by 0 bases, the J end by 4 bases, with 10 bases between. The CDR3 covers 14 residues. Authors' methods: Estimation of nucleated cell counts was performed using reference gene primer amplification. TCRdb keeps only in-frame clones here, not all; method: immunoSEQ multiplex PCR. V, J and clone size were drawn from that table, and D and trimming were deduced from the DNA. The sample holds approximately 390,000 clones, almost 90% seen once. The sample comprised peripheral blood. The gene calls are TRBV5-8 and TRBJ1-1, with D possibly TRBD1 on 5 matching bases. The clonotype comes from a man aged 18 to 29 with active or convalescent COVID-19. CDR3 protein: CASSLVVGGTEAFF. CDR3 nucleotides: TGTGCCAGCAGCTTGGTGGTCGGGGGCACTGAAGCTTTCTTT.